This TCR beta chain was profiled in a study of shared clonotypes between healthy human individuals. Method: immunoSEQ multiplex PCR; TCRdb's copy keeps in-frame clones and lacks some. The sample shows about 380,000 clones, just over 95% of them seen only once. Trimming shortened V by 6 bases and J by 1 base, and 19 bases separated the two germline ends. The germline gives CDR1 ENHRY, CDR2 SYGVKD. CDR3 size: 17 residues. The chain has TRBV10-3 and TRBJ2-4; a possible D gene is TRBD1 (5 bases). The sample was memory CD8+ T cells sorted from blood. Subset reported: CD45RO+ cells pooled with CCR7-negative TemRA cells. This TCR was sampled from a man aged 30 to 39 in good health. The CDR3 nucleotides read TGTGCCATCAGCCCAACCGAGCAGAAGGGGGCCAAAAACATTCAGTACTTC. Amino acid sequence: CAISPTEQKGAKNIQYF.